This T cell receptor beta chain was sequenced for a study of type 1 regulatory T cells. About the research overall: An in vitro protocol generated T-allo10, a Tr1-enriched, alloantigen-specific CD4 T cell product.

CDR1 and CDR2 (germline): SGHTA, FQGNSA. The CDR3 has 14 amino acids. V was pared by 3 bases and J by 2 bases, with 8 bases between. TCRdb recomputed calls from the reads with MiXCR, one row per CDR3 protein. The table has approximately 19,000 distinct CDR3 sequences, around 9.6% seen once. The sequence was collected from a human donor in good health. The chain recombines TRBV7-2 with TRBJ2-1; D is uncertain. The sample taken for sequencing was CD4+ T cells, either the whole sample or a sorted fraction (not recorded which). The CDR3 reads CASSFSQTYNEQFF. The CDR3 DNA reads TGTGCCAGCAGCTTTAGTCAAACCTACAATGAGCAGTTCTTC.